Listed below are T cell receptor beta chains from one sample, sequenced in a study of blood T cell repertoires in COVID-19. Here immunoSEQ multiplex PCR was the method, and the copy in TCRdb shows in-frame clones only, minus some. The sample carries 210,000 or so clones, nearly 90% recorded once. The sample consisted of peripheral blood. The origin of the receptors is a man aged 50 to 60 with acute or convalescent COVID-19. CDR3s include the opening cysteine and the closing phenylalanine or tryptophan. The D gene is left open where the match is weak. Clone size, where shown, is once, few, many, or a class for clones that have expanded.

TRBV30	NA	NA	TRBJ2-5	TGTGCCTGGAGTCAGGATGTCCAAGAGACCCAGTACTTC	CAWSQDVQETQYF
TRBV5-4	NA	NA	TRBJ1-6	TGTGCCAGCAGCTTGTCCGGGTCTATGATACCCCTCCACTTT	CASSLSGSMIPLHF
TRBV11-2	NA	NA	TRBJ2-1	TGTGCCAGCAGCCTATCACCCGGGGACTTTTACAATGAGCAGTTCTTC	CASSLSPGDFYNEQFF
TRBV7-3	TRBD2	NA	TRBJ2-1	TGTGCCAGCAGCTATCTAGCGGGAGCCCTCAATGAGCAGTTCTTC	CASSYLAGALNEQFF
TRBV10-3	TRBD2	NA	TRBJ2-7	TGTGCCATCAGTGGGACTAGCAACGAGCAGTACTTC	CAISGTSNEQYF
TRBV2	NA	few	TRBJ1-1	TGTGCCAGCAGTGGAGGACTCCGAACGAACACTGAAGCTTTCTTT	CASSGGLRTNTEAFF
TRBV2	TRBD1	NA	TRBJ2-3	TGTGCCAGCAGGGATGGACAGGGGGTCAGCACAGATACGCAGTATTTT	CASRDGQGVSTDTQYF
TRBV6-6	TRBD1	NA	TRBJ1-2	TGTGCCAGCAGTTACCCCGGACAGGGCCCTAACTATGGCTACACCTTC	CASSYPGQGPNYGYTF
TRBV11-2	TRBD2	NA	TRBJ2-3	TGTGCCAGCAGCTTAGCCCCTAGCGGGACCTTCGGTACGCAGTATTTT	CASSLAPSGTFGTQYF
TRBV18	TRBD2	NA	TRBJ2-2	TGTGCCAGCTCACCAGTTAGCGGGAGAGGCACCGGGGAGCTGTTTTTT	CASSPVSGRGTGELFF
TRBV18	TRBD2	NA	TRBJ2-7	TGTGCCAGCTCACCAACCGGGACTAGCGCCTTCGGCGAGCAGTACTTC	CASSPTGTSAFGEQYF
TRBV19	NA	NA	TRBJ1-4	TGTGCCAGTAGTAGCATTTGGGGGGTAGGGAATGAAAAACTGTTTTTT	CASSSIWGVGNEKLFF
TRBV6-5	TRBD1	NA	TRBJ1-2	TGTGCCAGCAGAGCACAGGGGGCGGTTGACTATGGCTACACCTTC	CASRAQGAVDYGYTF
TRBV7-3	TRBD1	NA	TRBJ2-3	TGTGCCAGCAGCTCCGGGACAGTTAGCACAGATACGCAGTATTTT	CASSSGTVSTDTQYF
TRBV24-1	TRBD1	NA	TRBJ2-3	TGTGCCACCAGTGCCCTCGGACAGGCCACAGATACGCAGTATTTT	CATSALGQATDTQYF
TRBV7-8	NA	few	TRBJ1-5	TGTGCCAGCAGCTTACCGGGAAATCAGCCCCAGCATTTT	CASSLPGNQPQHF
TRBV7-2	TRBD1	NA	TRBJ2-3	TGTGCCAGCAGCTCGACAGGGGGTTGGACAGATACGCAGTATTTT	CASSSTGGWTDTQYF
TRBV5-1	TRBD2	NA	TRBJ2-7	TGCGCCAGCAGCCCTGGGGGACTAGCGGGACCCGCGATTATCGAGCAGTACTTC	CASSPGGLAGPAIIEQYF
TRBV19	TRBD1	NA	TRBJ1-2	TGTGCCACCAGGGGGGAGGACGGCTACACCTTC	CATRGEDGYTF
TRBV2	NA	few	TRBJ1-1	TGTGCCAGCAACCTAGGGGGGGTGTACACTGAAGCTTTCTTT	CASNLGGVYTEAFF